This T cell receptor (beta chain) is drawn from a study of identical twins. The CDR3 runs to 15 residues. The germline gives CDR1 DFQATT, CDR2 SNEGSKA (reference sequence). Trimming cost V 2 bases and J 2 bases, with 14 bases left between them. From the 5' RACE reads, TCRdb called clonotypes with MiXCR, one entry per CDR3 protein. The table records approximately 890,000 distinct CDR3 sequences, 10% to 15% of them present only once. Separately, the same data were catalogued under a study of yellow fever vaccine responses in identical twins.

Material: PBMCs. The chain recombines TRBV20-1 with TRBJ2-3; maybe TRBD1 (6 bases). This receptor was obtained from a woman between 18 and 30 years old in good health. The CDR3 here is CSARPQGYHTDTQYF. For the CDR3, the DNA is TGCAGTGCTAGACCCCAGGGGTACCACACAGATACGCAGTATTTT.